This passage covers 5 T cell receptor beta chains from one sample sequenced in a study of T-cell reconstitution after alpha-beta-depleted transplantation in children. A library of TCRbeta sequences, prepared with unique molecular identifiers, was generated. TCRdb processed the PCR reads anew with MiXCR; each CDR3 protein has one entry. This table has some 200,000 distinct CDR3 sequences, 6.3% appearing once. The input for sequencing was PBMCs, taken before TCRalphabeta/CD19-depleted stem cell transplant. The receptors shown here come from a girl less than two years old with combined immunodeficiency, due to receive a stem cell transplant.

This clonotype was counted ten times or more. The chain has TRBV20-1 and TRBJ2-7; 9 positions agree with TRBD1. The germline CDR1 and CDR2 sequences are DFQATT and SNEGSKA (reference sequence). CDR3 length: 14 amino acids. After removal of 6 bases from V and 3 bases from J, the junction contained 9 bases not matched to a gene. The CDR3 is CSAEPGQGLYEQYF. The CDR3 DNA follows: TGCAGTGCCGAACCGGGACAGGGACTCTACGAGCAGTACTTC.

This clonotype was observed at least ten times. The rearrangement links TRBV20-1 to TRBJ2-2; no reliable D call. The length of the CDR3 is 13 residues. V was clipped by 1 base and J by 1 base, with 4 bases between them. CDR1 is DFQATT, CDR2 SNEGSKA, per germline (reference sequence). The CDR3 nucleotides read TGCAGTGCTAGAGGGGAGAACACCGGGGAGCTGTTTTTT. Amino acid sequence: CSARGENTGELFF.

At least ten counts were recorded for this clonotype. The V and J genes are TRBV4-2 and TRBJ2-7, with D uncertain. V lost 1 base and J lost 3, with 7 bases in between. Looked up from germline, CDR1 is LGHNA and CDR2 is YNFKEQ. CDR3 size: 13 residues. CDR3 in amino acids: CASSQAVYYEQYF. CDR3 coding DNA: TGTGCCAGCAGCCAAGCGGTTTACTACGAGCAGTACTTC.

This clonotype was counted at least ten times. The J gene is TRBJ2-7, the V gene TRBV2; D gene uncertain. CDR1 is SNHLY and CDR2 is FYNNEI in the germline V gene. The V end was cut by 2 bases, the J end by 2 bases, with 19 bases between. The CDR3 extends over 17 amino acids. This CDR3 is CASSEISASSTPYEQYF. In nucleotides, the CDR3 is TGTGCCAGCAGTGAAATTTCCGCGAGTAGCACTCCCTACGAGCAGTACTTC.

This clonotype was observed at least ten times. The chain joins TRBV7-8 to TRBJ2-2, with D perhaps matching TRBD2 (7 bases). The CDR3 contains 16 residues. Germline V gene data show CDR1 as SGHVS and CDR2 as FQNEAQ. The V end lost 5 bases, the J end lost 0 bases, and 13 bases lay between the germline ends. CDR3 region: CASSPKGGTNTGELFF. For the CDR3, the DNA is TGTGCCAGCAGCCCAAAGGGGGGGACGAACACCGGGGAGCTGTTTTTT.